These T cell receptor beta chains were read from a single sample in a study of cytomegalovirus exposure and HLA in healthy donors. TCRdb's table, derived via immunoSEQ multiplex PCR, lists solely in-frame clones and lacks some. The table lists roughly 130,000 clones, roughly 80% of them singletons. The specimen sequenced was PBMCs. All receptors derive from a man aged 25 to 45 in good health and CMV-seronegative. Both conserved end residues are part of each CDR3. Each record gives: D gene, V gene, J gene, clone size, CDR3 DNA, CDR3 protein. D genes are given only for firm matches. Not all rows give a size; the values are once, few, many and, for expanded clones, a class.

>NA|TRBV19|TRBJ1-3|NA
TGTGCCAGTACCTCTCGCCAGGAGGGACTCGGAGATCCTGGAAACACCATATATTTT
CASTSRQEGLGDPGNTIYF
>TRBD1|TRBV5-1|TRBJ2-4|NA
TGCGCCAGCAGCTTGGGGGACAGAGTTTTAGCCAAAAACAGTCAGTACTTC
CASSLGDRVLAKNSQYF
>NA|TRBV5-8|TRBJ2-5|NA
TGTGCCAGCAGCTTGCTAGGGACCCAGTACTTC
CASSLLGTQYF
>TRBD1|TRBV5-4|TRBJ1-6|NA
TGTGCCAGCAGCTTGGATGGGACAGGCAATTCACCCCTCCACTTT
CASSLDGTGNSPLHF
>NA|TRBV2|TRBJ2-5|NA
TGTGCCAGCATGAAGGCAGGGGGGGAGACCCAGTACTTC
CASMKAGGETQYF
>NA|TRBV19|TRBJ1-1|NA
TGTGCCAGCCTTGGACAGAGTAACACTGAAGCTTTCTTT
CASLGQSNTEAFF
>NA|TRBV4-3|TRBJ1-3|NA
TGCGCCAGCAGCCAAGATTTGGGCGGTCTCTTGGGAGACACCATATATTTT
CASSQDLGGLLGDTIYF
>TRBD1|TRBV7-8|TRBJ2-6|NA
TGTGCCAGCAGCGGGGACAGGGTGGTCAGGAGGGAGAGCTCTGGGGCCAACGTCCTGACTTTC
CASSGDRVVRRESSGANVLTF
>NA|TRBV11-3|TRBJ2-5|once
TGTGCCAGCAGCTTAGGTAGTTACAGCCAAGAGACCCAGTACTTC
CASSLGSYSQETQYF
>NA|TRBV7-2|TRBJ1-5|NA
TGTGCCAGCAGCTTCGGCAGGGGAGACCAGCCCCAGCATTTT
CASSFGRGDQPQHF
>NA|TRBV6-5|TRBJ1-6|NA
TGTGCCAGCAGCCTGACAGAGCGAAATTCACCCCTCCACTTT
CASSLTERNSPLHF